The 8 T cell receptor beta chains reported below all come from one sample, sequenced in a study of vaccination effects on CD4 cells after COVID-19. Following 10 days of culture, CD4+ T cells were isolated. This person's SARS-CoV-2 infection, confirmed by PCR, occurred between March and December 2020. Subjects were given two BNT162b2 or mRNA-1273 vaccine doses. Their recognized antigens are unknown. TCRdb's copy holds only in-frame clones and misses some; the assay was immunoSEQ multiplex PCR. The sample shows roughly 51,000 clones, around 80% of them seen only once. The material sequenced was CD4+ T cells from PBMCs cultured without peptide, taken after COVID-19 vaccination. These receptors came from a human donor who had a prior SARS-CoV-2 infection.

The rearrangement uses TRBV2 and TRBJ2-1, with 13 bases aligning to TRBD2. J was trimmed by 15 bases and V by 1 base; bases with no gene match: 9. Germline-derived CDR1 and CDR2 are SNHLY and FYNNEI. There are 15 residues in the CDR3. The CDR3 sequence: CASSEGGLAGLLRFF. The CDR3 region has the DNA TGTGCCAGCAGTGAAGGGGGACTAGCGGGACTTTTGCGGTTCTTC.

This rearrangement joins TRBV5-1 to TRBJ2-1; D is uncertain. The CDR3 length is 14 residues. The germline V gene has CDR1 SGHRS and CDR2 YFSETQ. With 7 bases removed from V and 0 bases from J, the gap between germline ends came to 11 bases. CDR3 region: CASGPQSSYNEQFF. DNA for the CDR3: TGCGCCAGCGGTCCACAGAGCTCCTACAATGAGCAGTTCTTC.

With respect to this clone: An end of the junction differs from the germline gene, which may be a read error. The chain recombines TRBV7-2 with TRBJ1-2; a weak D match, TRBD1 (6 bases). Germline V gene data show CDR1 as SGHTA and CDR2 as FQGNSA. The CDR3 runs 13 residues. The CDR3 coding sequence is TGTGCCAGCAGCACTACGACAGGTGTGAAGTTTCACTTC. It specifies CASSTTTGVKFHF.

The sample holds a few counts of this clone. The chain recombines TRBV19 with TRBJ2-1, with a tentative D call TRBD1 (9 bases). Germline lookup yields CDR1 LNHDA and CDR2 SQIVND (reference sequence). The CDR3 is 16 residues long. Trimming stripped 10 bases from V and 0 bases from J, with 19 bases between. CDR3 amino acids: CATGGKDRGSYNEQFF. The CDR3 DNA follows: TGTGCCACGGGGGGGAAGGACAGGGGCTCCTACAATGAGCAGTTCTTC.

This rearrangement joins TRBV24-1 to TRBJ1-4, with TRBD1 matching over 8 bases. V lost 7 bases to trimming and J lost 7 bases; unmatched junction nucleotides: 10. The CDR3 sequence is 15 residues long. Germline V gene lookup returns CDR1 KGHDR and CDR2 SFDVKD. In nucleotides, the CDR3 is TGTGCCACCAGGGGTGGGACAGGTGGGGCTGAAAAACTGTTTTTT. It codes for CATRGGTGGAEKLFF.

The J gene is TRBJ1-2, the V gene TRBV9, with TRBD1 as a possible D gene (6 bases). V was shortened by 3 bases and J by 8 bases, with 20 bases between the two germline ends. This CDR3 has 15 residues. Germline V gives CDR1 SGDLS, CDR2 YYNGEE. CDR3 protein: CASSDYRAGAGGYTF. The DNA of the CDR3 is TGTGCCAGCAGCGATTACAGGGCCGGGGCGGGCGGCTACACCTTC.

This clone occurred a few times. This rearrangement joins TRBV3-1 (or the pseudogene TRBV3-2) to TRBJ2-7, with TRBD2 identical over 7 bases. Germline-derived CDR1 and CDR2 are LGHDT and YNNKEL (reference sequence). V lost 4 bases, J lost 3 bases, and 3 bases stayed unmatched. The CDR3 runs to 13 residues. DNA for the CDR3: TGTGCCAGCAGCCGCGGGGGTCTCTACGAGCAGTACTTC. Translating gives CASSRGGLYEQYF.

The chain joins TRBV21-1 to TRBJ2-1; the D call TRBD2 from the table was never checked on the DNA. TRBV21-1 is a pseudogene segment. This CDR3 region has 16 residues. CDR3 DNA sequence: TGTGCCAGCAGCAGCGATAGCGGGCCCTCCTACAATGAGCAGTTCTTC. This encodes CASSSDSGPSYNEQFF.